What follows are 2 T cell receptor beta chains derived from one specimen sequenced in a study of tumor and adjacent non-tumor tissue in lung cancer. This sample's RNA came from whole unsorted tissue. Three rounds of nested PCR, following a modified ARM-PCR protocol, produced the TCRbeta library. TCRdb independently ran MiXCR on the multiplex PCR reads; one entry per CDR3 protein. Of over 100,000 distinct CDR3 sequences in the sample, 75% are singletons; the top ten hold approximately 35%. Sequenced input: lung tumor tissue. The origin of the receptors is a woman aged 55 to 70 with non-small cell lung cancer.

For this clonotype: A single base separates this from a much larger clone, so it may be a read error. The chain joins TRBV11-2 to TRBJ2-2, with D perhaps matching TRBD1 (6 bases). Germline V lookup: CDR1 SGHAT, CDR2 FQNNGV. CDR3 length: 16 amino acids. The CDR3 DNA follows: TGTGCCGGCAGCTTCCAAACAGGGTCCAACACCGGGGAGCTGTTTTTT. It translates to CAGSFQTGSNTGELFF. The complete variable domain, with remaining parts taken from reference TRBV11-2 and TRBJ2-2, reads EAGVAQSPRYKIIEKRQSVAFWCNPISGHATLYWYQQILGQGPKLLIQFQNNGVVDDSQLPKDRFSAERLKGVDSTLKIQPAKLEDSAVYLCAGSFQTGSNTGELFFGEGSRLTVL.

About this clonotype: The junction departs from the called germline gene at one end, perhaps through a read error. The chain combines TRBV4-2 with TRBJ2-7, with D maybe TRBD2 (5 bases). The length of the CDR3 is 17 residues. CDR1 is LGHNA and CDR2 is YNFKEQ in the germline V gene. The CDR3 DNA follows: TGTGCCAGCAGCCAGGTTACGCCGGGATTAACGCCCTACGAGCAGCACTTC. Translated, it gives CASSQVTPGLTPYEQHF.